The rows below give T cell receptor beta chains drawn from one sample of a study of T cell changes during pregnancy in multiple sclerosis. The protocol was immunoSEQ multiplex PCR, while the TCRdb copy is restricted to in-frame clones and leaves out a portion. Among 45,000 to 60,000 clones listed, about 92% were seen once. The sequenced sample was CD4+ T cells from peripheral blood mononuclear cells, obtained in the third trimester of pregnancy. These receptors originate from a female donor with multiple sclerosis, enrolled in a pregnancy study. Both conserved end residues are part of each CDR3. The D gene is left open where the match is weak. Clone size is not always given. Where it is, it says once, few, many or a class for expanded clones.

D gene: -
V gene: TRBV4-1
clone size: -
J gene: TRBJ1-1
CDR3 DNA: TGCGCCAGCGAAAGTCGGACTGAAGCTTTCTTT
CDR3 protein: CASESRTEAFF

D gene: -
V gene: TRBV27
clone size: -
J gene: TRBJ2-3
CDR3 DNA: TGTGCCAGCTGGAGCCAGATTCTTACAGATACGCAGTATTTT
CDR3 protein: CASWSQILTDTQYF

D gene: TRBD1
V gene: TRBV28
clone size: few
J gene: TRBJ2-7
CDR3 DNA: TGTGCCAGCAGCCTGCGGGGCATCGGGACAGGGGGCGGGAAGCAGTACTTC
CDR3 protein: CASSLRGIGTGGGKQYF

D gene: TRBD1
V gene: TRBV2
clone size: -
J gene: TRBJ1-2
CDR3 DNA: TGTGCCAGCAGTGAGGTGGGACAGGGGACGTATGGCTACACCTTC
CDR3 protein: CASSEVGQGTYGYTF

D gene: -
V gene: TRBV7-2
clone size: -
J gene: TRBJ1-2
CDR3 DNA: TGTGCCAGCAGCTTGACAGGCGGCTGGTATGGCTACACCTTC
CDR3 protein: CASSLTGGWYGYTF

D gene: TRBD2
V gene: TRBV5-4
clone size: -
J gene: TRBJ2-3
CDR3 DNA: TGTGCCAGCAGCCTCCACGGACTAGCGGGCCGCACAGATACGCAGTATTTT
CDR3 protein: CASSLHGLAGRTDTQYF

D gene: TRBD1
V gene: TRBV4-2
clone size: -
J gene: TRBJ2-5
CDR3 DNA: TGTGCCAGCAGCCAAGATCTCAGGGGGGAGACCCAGTACTTC
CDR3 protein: CASSQDLRGETQYF

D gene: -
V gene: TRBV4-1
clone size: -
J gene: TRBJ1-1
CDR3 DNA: TGCGCCAGCAGCCATGACAGGGAAGCTTTCTTT
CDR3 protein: CASSHDREAFF

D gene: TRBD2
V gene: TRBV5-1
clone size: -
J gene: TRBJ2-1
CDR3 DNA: TGCGCCAGCAGCTTAGCGGGAGGGTTAGGTGAGCAGTTCTTC
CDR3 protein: CASSLAGGLGEQFF

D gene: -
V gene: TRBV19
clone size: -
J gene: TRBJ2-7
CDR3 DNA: TGTGCCAGTAGTATAATTGGGAGGACCTACGAGCAGTACTTC
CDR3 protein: CASSIIGRTYEQYF

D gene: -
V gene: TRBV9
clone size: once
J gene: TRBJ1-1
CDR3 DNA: TGTGCCAGCAGCGTAGCGTCAGGGCTCATGAACACTGAAGCTTTCTTT
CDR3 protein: CASSVASGLMNTEAFF

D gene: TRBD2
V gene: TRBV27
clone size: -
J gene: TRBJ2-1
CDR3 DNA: TGTGCCAGCAGAGCCGGGACTAGCGGGAGGAATGAGCAGTTCTTC
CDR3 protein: CASRAGTSGRNEQFF

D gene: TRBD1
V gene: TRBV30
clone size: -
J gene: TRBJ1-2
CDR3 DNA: TGTGCCTGGAGTGTAGCAGGGGGCGCATTTAACTATGGCTACACCTTC
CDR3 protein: CAWSVAGGAFNYGYTF

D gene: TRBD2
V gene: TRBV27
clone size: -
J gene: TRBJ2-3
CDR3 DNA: TGTGCCAGCAGTCAAGTAGCGGGATCTACAGATACGCAGTATTTT
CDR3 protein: CASSQVAGSTDTQYF

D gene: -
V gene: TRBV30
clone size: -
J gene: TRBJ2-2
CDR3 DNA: TGTGCCTGGAGTGTGGGCGCGCTCGCCGGGGAGCTGTTTTTT
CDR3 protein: CAWSVGALAGELFF

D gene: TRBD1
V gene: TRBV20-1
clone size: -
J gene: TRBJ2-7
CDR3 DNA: TGCAGTGCTAGATCCCGGGACAGGGAGTACTTC
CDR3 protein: CSARSRDREYF

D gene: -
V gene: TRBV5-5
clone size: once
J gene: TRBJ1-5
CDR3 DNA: TGTGCCAGCAGCCGACAGGTCAATCAGCCCCAGCATTTT
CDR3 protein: CASSRQVNQPQHF

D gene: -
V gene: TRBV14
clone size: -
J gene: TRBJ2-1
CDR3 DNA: TGTGCCAGCAGCCAAGGGGCGGGACTCCTCTTCTACAATGAGCAGTTCTTC
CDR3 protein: CASSQGAGLLFYNEQFF

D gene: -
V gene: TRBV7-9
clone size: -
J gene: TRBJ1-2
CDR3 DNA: TGTGCCAGCAGCCCTCAGGGTCGTGGCTACACCTTC
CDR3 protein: CASSPQGRGYTF

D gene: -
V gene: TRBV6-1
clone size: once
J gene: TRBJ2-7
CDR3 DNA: TGTGCCAGCAGTGTTGGCCAGGGCTCCCCGTACGAGCAGTACTTC
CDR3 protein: CASSVGQGSPYEQYF

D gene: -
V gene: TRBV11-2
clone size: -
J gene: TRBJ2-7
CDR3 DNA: TGTGCCAGCAGCTTAGTTAGGGGAACCTACGAGCAGTACTTC
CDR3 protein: CASSLVRGTYEQYF

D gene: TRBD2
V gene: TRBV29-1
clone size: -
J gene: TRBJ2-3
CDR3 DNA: TGCAGTGTGGGACTAGGGCTTTCGGGTACGCAGTATTTT
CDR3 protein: CSVGLGLSGTQYF